This T cell receptor beta chain was documented in a study of T cell clones after liver transplantation (dated by TCRdb to between 2017 and 2020). About the full investigation: The samples were obtained from ITN030ST, a randomized trial that attempted immunosuppression withdrawal within 2 years after liver transplantation. Blood samples were collected pre-transplant, pre-randomization before withdrawal, and post-randomization after either full withdrawal or failed withdrawal. Of the eight recipients, three were HCV-positive, while the remaining recipients had been transplanted for non-autoimmune, non-viral indications. Third party-reactive TCRbeta sequences from pre-transplant MLRs were also identified as an antigen-independent comparator for donor-reactive sequences. Subjects received no induction therapy and standard immunosuppression until randomization at 12-24 months post-transplant. The studied cohort comprised 8 liver transplant recipients, 3 classified as tolerant and 5 as non-tolerant. To count as tolerant, a recipient had to stay completely off immunosuppression for at least one year without liver enzymes climbing beyond twice the upper limit of normal. After a pre-transplant mixed lymphocyte reaction, TCRbeta sequencing was used to pinpoint donor-reactive T cell clones, which were subsequently tracked in post-transplant blood.

Results the study describes overall, beyond this receptor: Once repertoire turnover was taken into account, donor-reactive detection showed a significant reduction for CD4 in 7 of 8 subjects and for CD8 in 8 of 8. In a couple of subjects, low numbers of available donor cells limited the measurable donor-reactive repertoire. Because of small, heterogeneous patient numbers and non-standardized post-transplant time points, the conclusions were only preliminary. A greater decline was seen for donor-reactive sequences than for third party-reactive sequences, suggesting partial antigen-specific deletion unrelated to withdrawal success. Without allograft tissue specimens, donor-reactive T cells may have migrated into the graft rather than being deleted. In 5 of 8 subjects, regardless of tolerance or HCV status, circulating donor-reactive CD4 TCRbeta sequences dropped significantly post-transplant.

Frozen genomic DNA underwent high-throughput TCRbeta CDR3 sequencing by immunoSEQ, including PCR amplification, mapping, bias correction and internal controls. Per the authors' processing: Productive rearrangements were retained, and unique TCRbeta sequences were defined by the CDR3 nucleotide sequence together with the V and J gene. For classification of a sequence as donor-reactive, at least 5-fold expansion in CFSE-low cells relative to unstimulated pre-transplant cells and a frequency of at least 0.01% were required. Per-subject minimum frequency thresholds, based on the lowest-template unstimulated sample, ensured at least 90% detection power. Jensen-Shannon divergence between the top 1000 TCRbeta sequences after and before transplant was used to measure repertoire turnover. Two-sided Fisher's exact tests were used to test for changes in the detection of donor-reactive sequences. Here the immuneACCESS table is served through TCRdb, limited to in-frame sequences with V and J called. Missing clones are a known gap in these copies; in checked studies unresolved V genes cover under half, and the rest lacks a known reason. From that table come the V and J calls and clone size; the DNA was used to work out D and trimming. In all, the sample holds about 33,000 clones, and 90% to 95% of those were seen once. The top ten constitute approximately 26% of the sample.

As concerns this clone: It has no known antigen specificity. Base qualities are not recorded, but no much larger clone differs from it by a single base.

Thawed unstimulated PBMCs were stained for CD3, CD4 and CD8 and FACS-sorted into CD3+CD4+ and CD3+CD8+ populations. Each of the 8 studied subjects was randomized to immunosuppression withdrawal. Genomic DNA was isolated with the Qiagen DNeasy Blood and Tissue Kit. This TCR was recovered from a human patient who received a liver transplant. Donor T cells from the graft may be present among the T cells after a transplant. The source material was CD8+ T cells from blood, sampled 12 months after liver transplant.

The nucleotides read TGTGCCAGCACCGACAATTCCGGGGAGCTGTTTTTT. This yields the protein CASTDNSGELFF. The V gene is TRBV6-6 and the J gene is TRBJ2-2, with the D gene not clear enough to name. The CDR3 measures 12 amino acids from cysteine to phenylalanine. Here the CDR3 DNA is all that survives: 36 bases in frame from base 1. In the germline V gene (reference sequence), CDR1 corresponds to MNHNY and CDR2 to SVGAGI. V is clipped by 7 bases and J by 6 bases, and the sequence between their germline boundaries is 9 bases long.